One sample yielded the 16 T cell receptor beta chains listed below, sequenced in a study of human T cells and chemical hapten exposure. Time point specified: pre-sensitization, week 0. The treatment denotes: therapeutic diphenylcyclopropenone sensitization with weekly scalp DPC. TCRdb called the RACE reads again in MiXCR, with one record for every CDR3 protein. Counted here are about 300,000 distinct CDR3 sequences, 4.5% to 5.5% occurring once; the ten biggest clones make up under 9.5%. Sample: whole blood, taken in connection with sensitization to the hapten diphenylcyclopropenone (DPC). Every receptor here comes from a woman aged 18 to 35 with alopecia areata. Some clones in this sample may be carry-over from other donors' samples.

This clonotype was seen many times. This sequence joins TRBV3-1 and TRBJ1-2; TRBD1 might be the D (5 bases). This CDR3 is 15 amino acids long. Germline CDR1 is LGHDT and CDR2 is YNNKEL (reference sequence). V was cut by 1 base and J by 4 bases, with 13 bases left in between. The CDR3 loop reads CASSQGRGLVYGYTF. CDR3 nucleotides: TGTGCCAGCAGCCAAGGAAGGGGCTTGGTCTATGGCTACACCTTC.

The sample holds a few counts of this clonotype. The rearrangement links TRBV5-1 to TRBJ2-5; the D is unclear. The CDR3 length is 14 residues. V was trimmed by 0 bases and J by 0 bases, leaving 6 bases between them. CDR1 and CDR2 from the germline V gene are SGHRS and YFSETQ. In nucleotides, the CDR3 is TGCGCCAGCAGCTTGGGACTGGACCAAGAGACCCAGTACTTC. Its protein product is CASSLGLDQETQYF. Full variable domain (outside the CDR3, taken from reference TRBV5-1 and TRBJ2-5): KAGVTQTPRYLIKTRGQQVTLSCSPISGHRSVSWYQQTPGQGLQFLFEYFSETQRNKGNFPGRFSGRQFSNSRSEMNVSTLELGDSALYLCASSLGLDQETQYFGPGTRLLVL.

This clonotype was seen a few times. V usage is TRBV9 and J usage is TRBJ2-1, with TRBD2 matching over 11 bases. The trim removed 3 bases at V and 5 bases at J, leaving 4 bases unmatched. This CDR3 spans 15 amino acids. Germline V gene data show CDR1 as SGDLS and CDR2 as YYNGEE. CDR3 nucleotides: TGTGCCAGCAGCGCGGGACTAGCGGTGAACAATGAGCAGTTCTTC. Translation: CASSAGLAVNNEQFF.

The chain couples TRBV7-2 to TRBJ2-5, with D uncertain. The CDR3 covers 12 residues. The ends were cut back, 4 bases at V and 1 base at J, with 4 bases in the middle. CDR1 SGHTA and CDR2 FQGNSA come from the germline V gene. CDR3 sequence: CASSSFQETQYF. In DNA, the CDR3 is TGTGCCAGCAGCTCCTTCCAAGAGACCCAGTACTTC. Supplemented by reference TRBV7-2 and TRBJ2-5, the full variable domain reads GAGVSQSPSNKVTEKGKDVELRCDPISGHTALYWYRQSLGQGLEFLIYFQGNSAPDKSGLPSDRFSAERTGGSVSTLTIQRTQQEDSAVYLCASSSFQETQYFGPGTRLLVL.

This clonotype came up many times. This chain joins TRBV6-2 or TRBV6-3 and TRBJ2-5; D possibly corresponds to TRBD1 (6 bases). Germline loops: CDR1 MNHEY, CDR2 SVGEGT. V was cut by 4 bases and J by 2 bases, with 8 bases left in between. The CDR3 loop spans 13 amino acids. The CDR3 reads CASSWTVQETQYF. CDR3 nucleotide sequence: TGTGCCAGCAGTTGGACAGTTCAAGAGACCCAGTACTTC.

The rearrangement links TRBV7-6 to TRBJ2-5; 8 bases match TRBD2. The V gene end was trimmed by 5 bases and the J gene end by 5 bases; junction bases not matched to a gene: 16. Germline values: CDR1 SGHVS, CDR2 FNYEAQ. CDR3 length: 17 amino acids. CDR3 residues: CASSPRAGASTRETQYF. CDR3 sequence (DNA): TGTGCCAGCAGCCCTCGAGCGGGGGCCTCCACAAGGGAGACCCAGTACTTC. Full variable domain (remainder filled in from reference TRBV7-6 and TRBJ2-5): GAGVSQSPRYKVTKRGQDVALRCDPISGHVSLYWYRQALGQGPEFLTYFNYEAQQDKSGLPNDRFSAERPEGSISTLTIQRTEQRDSAMYRCASSPRAGASTRETQYFGPGTRLLVL.

This clonotype occurred a few times. The rearrangement links TRBV27 to TRBJ2-7; 9 bases are a match to TRBD1. Germline loops: CDR1 MNHEY, CDR2 SMNVEV (reference sequence). This CDR3 spans 15 amino acids. After removal of 5 bases from V and 3 bases from J, the junction contained 8 bases not matched to a gene. Written as DNA, the CDR3 is TGTGCCAGCAGTGGGACAGGGACCTTGAACTACGAGCAGTACTTC. This gives the protein CASSGTGTLNYEQYF.

This chain connects TRBV7-9 to TRBJ1-3; D may be TRBD1 (5 bases). CDR3 size: 15 residues. The V gene's germline CDR1 is SEHNR and CDR2 FQNEAQ (reference sequence). V shed 4 bases and J shed 0 bases, with 10 bases lying between them. CDR3 bases: TGTGCCAGCAGCTCAGACAGAAACTCTGGAAACACCATATATTTT. As protein: CASSSDRNSGNTIYF.

This sequence joins TRBV10-3 and TRBJ2-5; D remains ambiguous. This CDR3 is built from 14 residues. From germline, CDR1 is ENHRY and CDR2 SYGVKD. The V end lost 4 bases, the J end lost 1 base, and 10 bases lay between the germline ends. The CDR3 sequence: CAISAARVQETQYF. The CDR3 nucleotides read TGTGCCATCAGTGCCGCTAGGGTCCAAGAGACCCAGTACTTC.

This clonotype has ten or more counts. The rearrangement links TRBV7-9 to TRBJ1-5, with D uncertain. V gave up 1 base and J gave up 0 bases, with 19 bases separating them. The CDR3 covers 19 residues. Germline CDR1 and CDR2: SEHNR and FQNEAQ (reference sequence). CDR3 nucleotide sequence: TGTGCCAGCAGCTTAGTGCTGGGCCGCGAAAAAAATAGCAATCAGCCCCAGCATTTT. Encoded protein: CASSLVLGREKNSNQPQHF.

The V gene is TRBV9, the J gene TRBJ1-6; 9 nucleotides line up with TRBD1. Germline lookup yields CDR1 SGDLS and CDR2 YYNGEE. The CDR3 length is 16 residues. J lost 9 bases, V lost 4 bases, and 11 bases had no gene match. Written as DNA, the CDR3 is TGTGCCAGCAGCCTAAGAGGGGACAGGGTGGGTTCACCCCTCCACTTT. Residues: CASSLRGDRVGSPLHF.

This clonotype was detected only a few times. This chain joins TRBV5-1 and TRBJ2-3; 7 bases line up with TRBD2. Per the germline V gene, CDR1 is SGHRS and CDR2 is YFSETQ. With V trimmed by 0 bases and J by 2 bases, 6 bases remained unmatched. CDR3 length: 16 residues. CDR3 coding DNA: TGCGCCAGCAGCTTGGAAGGGAGGGTATACACAGATACGCAGTATTTT. Protein: CASSLEGRVYTDTQYF.

This clonotype was seen only a few times. The rearrangement uses TRBV29-1 and TRBJ2-1; 8 nucleotides match TRBD1. The CDR3 has 15 amino acids. Germline CDR1 and CDR2: SQVTM and ANQGSEA. The V gene end was trimmed by 0 bases and the J gene end by 6 bases; junction bases not matched to a gene: 7. Here the CDR3 DNA reads TGCAGCGTTGAAGATCCTAGGACAGGGTCCAATGAGCAGTTCTTC. Amino acid sequence: CSVEDPRTGSNEQFF.

This clonotype was counted only a few times. The chain carries TRBV20-1 and TRBJ2-7; possibly TRBD1 for D (6 bases). V was cut by 2 bases and J by 5 bases, with 13 bases left in between. The CDR3 spans 13 residues. CDR1 and CDR2 (germline): DFQATT, SNEGSKA (reference sequence). The CDR3 DNA reads as TGCAGTGCTAGAAGGACAGCAATAAACGAGCAGTACTTC. Protein product: CSARRTAINEQYF.

This clonotype was observed at least ten times. V gene TRBV6-5 combines with J gene TRBJ1-5, with 7 positions matching TRBD1. CDR1 MNHEY and CDR2 SVGAGI come from the germline V gene. Trimming at V came to 5 bases and at J to 6 bases, leaving 7 bases not matched to a gene. The CDR3 extends over 14 amino acids. CDR3 protein: CASSLTGEGQPQHF. Here the CDR3 DNA reads TGTGCCAGCAGTCTCACAGGGGAAGGTCAGCCCCAGCATTTT.

This clonotype was seen more than once but under ten times. The genes are TRBV12-3 or TRBV12-4 and TRBJ1-1; D is undetermined. V was shortened by 3 bases and J by 4 bases, with 12 bases between the two germline ends. The CDR3 spans 14 residues. CDR3 DNA sequence: TGTGCCAGCAGTTTTCGCTCTATGGGCACTGAAGCTTTCTTT. Translating it yields CASSFRSMGTEAFF.